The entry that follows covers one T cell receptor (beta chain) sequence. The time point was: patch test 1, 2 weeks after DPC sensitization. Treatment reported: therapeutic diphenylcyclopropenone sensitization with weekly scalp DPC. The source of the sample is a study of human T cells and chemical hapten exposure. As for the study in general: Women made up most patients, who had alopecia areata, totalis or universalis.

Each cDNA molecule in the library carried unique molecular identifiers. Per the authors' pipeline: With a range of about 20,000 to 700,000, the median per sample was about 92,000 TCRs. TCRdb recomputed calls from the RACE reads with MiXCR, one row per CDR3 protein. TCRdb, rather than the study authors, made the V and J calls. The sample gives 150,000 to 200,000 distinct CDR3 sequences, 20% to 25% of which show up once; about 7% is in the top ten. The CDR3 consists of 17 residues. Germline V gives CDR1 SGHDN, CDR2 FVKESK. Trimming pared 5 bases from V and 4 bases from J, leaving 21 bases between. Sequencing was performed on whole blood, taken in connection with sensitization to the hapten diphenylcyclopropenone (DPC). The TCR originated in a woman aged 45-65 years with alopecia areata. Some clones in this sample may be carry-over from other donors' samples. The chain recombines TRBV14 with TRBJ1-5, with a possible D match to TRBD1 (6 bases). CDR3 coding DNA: TGTGCCAGCAGCTTTATAGTCCCGGGACATAGGAATCAGCCCCAGCATTTT. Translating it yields CASSFIVPGHRNQPQHF.